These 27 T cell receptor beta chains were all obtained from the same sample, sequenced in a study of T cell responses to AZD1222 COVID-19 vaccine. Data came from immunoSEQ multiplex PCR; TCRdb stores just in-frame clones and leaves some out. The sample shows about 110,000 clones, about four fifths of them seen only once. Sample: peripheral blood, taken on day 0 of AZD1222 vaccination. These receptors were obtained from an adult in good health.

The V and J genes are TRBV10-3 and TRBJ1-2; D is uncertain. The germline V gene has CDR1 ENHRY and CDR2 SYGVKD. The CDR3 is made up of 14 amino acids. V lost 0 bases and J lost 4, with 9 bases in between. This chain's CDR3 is CAISESSLGYGYTF. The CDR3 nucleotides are TGTGCCATCAGTGAGTCGTCACTAGGCTATGGCTACACCTTC.

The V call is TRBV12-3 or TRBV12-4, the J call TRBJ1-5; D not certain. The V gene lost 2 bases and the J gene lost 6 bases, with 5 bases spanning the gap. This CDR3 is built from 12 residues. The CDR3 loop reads CASSLRRQPQHF. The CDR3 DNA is TGTGCCAGCAGTTTACGTCGTCAGCCCCAGCATTTT.

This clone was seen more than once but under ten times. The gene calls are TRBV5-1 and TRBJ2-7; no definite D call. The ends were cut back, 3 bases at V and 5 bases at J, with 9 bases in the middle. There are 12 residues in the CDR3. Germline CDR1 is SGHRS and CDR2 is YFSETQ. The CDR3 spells CASSSHSDEQYF. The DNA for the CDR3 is TGCGCCAGCAGCTCCCACAGCGACGAGCAGTACTTC.

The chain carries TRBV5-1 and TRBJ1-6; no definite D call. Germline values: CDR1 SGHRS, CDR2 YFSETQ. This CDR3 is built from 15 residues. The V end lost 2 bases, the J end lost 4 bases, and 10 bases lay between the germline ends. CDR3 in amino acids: CASSLGQTYNSPLHF. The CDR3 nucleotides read TGCGCCAGCAGCTTAGGGCAGACATATAATTCACCCCTCCACTTT.

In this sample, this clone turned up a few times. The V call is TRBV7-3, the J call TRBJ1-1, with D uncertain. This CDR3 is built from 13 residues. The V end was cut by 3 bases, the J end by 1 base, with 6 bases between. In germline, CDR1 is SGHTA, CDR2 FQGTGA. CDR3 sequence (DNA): TGTGCCAGCAGCTTCGACGGGAACACTGAAGCTTTCTTT. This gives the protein CASSFDGNTEAFF.

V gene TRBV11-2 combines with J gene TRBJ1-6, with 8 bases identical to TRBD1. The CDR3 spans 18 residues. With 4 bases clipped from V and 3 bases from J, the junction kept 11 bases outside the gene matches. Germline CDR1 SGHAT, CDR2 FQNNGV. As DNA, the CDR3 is TGTGCCAGCAGCTCGTCTACGACGGGGACAGGCTATAATTCACCCCTCCACTTT. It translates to CASSSSTTGTGYNSPLHF.

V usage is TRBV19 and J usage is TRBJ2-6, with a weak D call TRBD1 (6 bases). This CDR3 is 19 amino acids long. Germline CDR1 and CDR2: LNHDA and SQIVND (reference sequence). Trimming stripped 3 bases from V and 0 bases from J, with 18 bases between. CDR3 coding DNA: TGTGCCAGTAGTATGTTGGCCCGCAGGGGATCCTCTGGGGCCAACGTCCTGACTTTC. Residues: CASSMLARRGSSGANVLTF.

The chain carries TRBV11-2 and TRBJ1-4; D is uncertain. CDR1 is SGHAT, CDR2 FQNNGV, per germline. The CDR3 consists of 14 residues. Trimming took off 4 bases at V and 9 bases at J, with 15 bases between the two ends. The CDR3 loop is CASSSIQGPQKLFF. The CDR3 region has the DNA TGTGCCAGCAGCTCGATCCAAGGGCCCCAAAAACTGTTTTTT.

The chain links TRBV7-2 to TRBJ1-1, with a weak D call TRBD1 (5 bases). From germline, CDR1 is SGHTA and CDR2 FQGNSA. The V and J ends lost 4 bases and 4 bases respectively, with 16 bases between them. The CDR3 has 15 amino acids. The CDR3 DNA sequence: TGTGCCAGCAGCTCCATCGTCGGGGGTGGCACTGAAGCTTTCTTT. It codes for CASSSIVGGGTEAFF. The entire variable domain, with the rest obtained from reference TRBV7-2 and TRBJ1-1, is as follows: GAGVSQSPSNKVTEKGKDVELRCDPISGHTALYWYRQSLGQGLEFLIYFQGNSAPDKSGLPSDRFSAERTGGSVSTLTIQRTQQEDSAVYLCASSSIVGGGTEAFFGQGTRLTVV.

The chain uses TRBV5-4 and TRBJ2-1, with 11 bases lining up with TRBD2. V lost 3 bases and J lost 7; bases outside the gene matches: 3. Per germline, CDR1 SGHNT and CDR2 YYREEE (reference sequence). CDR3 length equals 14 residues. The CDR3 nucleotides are TGTGCCAGCAGCTCCGGGACTAGCGGTAATGAGCAGTTCTTC. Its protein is CASSSGTSGNEQFF.

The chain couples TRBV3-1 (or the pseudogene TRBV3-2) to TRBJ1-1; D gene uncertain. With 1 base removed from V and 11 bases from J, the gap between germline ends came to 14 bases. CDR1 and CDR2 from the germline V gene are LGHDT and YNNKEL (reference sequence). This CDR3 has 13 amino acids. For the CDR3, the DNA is TGTGCCAGCAGCCAAGTAGGGTCCCGGATGGCTTTCTTT. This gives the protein CASSQVGSRMAFF.

This CDR3 is CASSQEDNQPQHF. CDR3 coding DNA: TGCGCCAGCAGCCAAGAGGACAATCAGCCCCAGCATTTT. This chain links TRBV4-1 with TRBJ1-5, with D hard to call. CDR3 length: 13 residues. The V and J ends lost 0 bases and 3 bases respectively, with 3 bases between them. CDR1 MGHRA and CDR2 YSYEKL come from the germline V gene.

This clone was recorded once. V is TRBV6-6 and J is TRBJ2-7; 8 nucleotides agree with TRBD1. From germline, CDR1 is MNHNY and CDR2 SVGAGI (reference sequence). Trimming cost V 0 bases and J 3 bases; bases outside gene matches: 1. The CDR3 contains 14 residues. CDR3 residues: CASSYSQGGYEQYF. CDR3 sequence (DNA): TGTGCCAGCAGTTACTCACAGGGGGGCTACGAGCAGTACTTC.

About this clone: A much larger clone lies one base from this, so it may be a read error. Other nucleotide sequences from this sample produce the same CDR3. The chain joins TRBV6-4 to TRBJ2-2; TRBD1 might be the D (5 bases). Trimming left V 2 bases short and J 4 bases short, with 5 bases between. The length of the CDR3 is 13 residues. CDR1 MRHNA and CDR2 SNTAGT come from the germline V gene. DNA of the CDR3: TGTGCCAGCAGTGACAGGGGCACCGGGGAGCTGTTTTTT. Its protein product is CASSDRGTGELFF.

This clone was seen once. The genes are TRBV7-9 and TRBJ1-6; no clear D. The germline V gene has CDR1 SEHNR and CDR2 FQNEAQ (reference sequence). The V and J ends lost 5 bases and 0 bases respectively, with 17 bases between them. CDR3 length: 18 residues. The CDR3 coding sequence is TGTGCCAGCAGCGACCCTCGGACGATTAGCTCCTATAATTCACCCCTCCACTTT. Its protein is CASSDPRTISSYNSPLHF.

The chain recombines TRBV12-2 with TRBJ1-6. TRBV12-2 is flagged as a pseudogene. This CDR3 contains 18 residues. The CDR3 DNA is TGTGCAAGTCGCTTAGGGGAGTATGGCGGTGACTATAATTCACCCCTCCACTTT. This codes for CASRLGEYGGDYNSPLHF.

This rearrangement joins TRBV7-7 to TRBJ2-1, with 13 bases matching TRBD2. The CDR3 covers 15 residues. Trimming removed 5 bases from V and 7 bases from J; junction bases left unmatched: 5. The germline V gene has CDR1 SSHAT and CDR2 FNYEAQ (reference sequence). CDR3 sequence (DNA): TGTGCCAGCAGCCCCGGACTAGCGGGGGTAAATGAGCAGTTCTTC. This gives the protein CASSPGLAGVNEQFF. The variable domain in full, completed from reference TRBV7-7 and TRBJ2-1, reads GAGVSQSPRYKVTKRGQDVTLRCDPISSHATLYWYQQALGQGPEFLTYFNYEAQPDKSGLPSDRFSAERPEGSISTLTIQRTEQRDSAMYRCASSPGLAGVNEQFFGPGTRLTVL.

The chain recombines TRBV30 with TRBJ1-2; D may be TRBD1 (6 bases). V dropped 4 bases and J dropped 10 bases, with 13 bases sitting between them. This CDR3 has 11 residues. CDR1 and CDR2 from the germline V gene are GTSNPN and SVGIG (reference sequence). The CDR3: CAWTKGGDYTF. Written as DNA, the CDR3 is TGTGCCTGGACCAAAGGGGGGGACTACACCTTC.

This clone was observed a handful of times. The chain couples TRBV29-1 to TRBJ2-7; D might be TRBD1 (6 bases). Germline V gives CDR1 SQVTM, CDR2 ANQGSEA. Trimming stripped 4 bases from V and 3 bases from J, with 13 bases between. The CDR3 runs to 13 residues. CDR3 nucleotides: TGCAGCGTTGTCCTCAGGGGCGGCTACGAGCAGTACTTC. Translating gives CSVVLRGGYEQYF.

In DNA form, the CDR3 reads TGTGCCAGTAGTATCGTCCTAGGACAGGGGGTGTCCTATGGCTACACCTTC. It specifies CASSIVLGQGVSYGYTF. This chain links TRBV19 with TRBJ1-2; the match to TRBD1 covers 10 bases. Trimming cost V 3 bases and J 4 bases; bases outside gene matches: 11. The CDR3 loop spans 17 amino acids. Germline CDR1 is LNHDA and CDR2 is SQIVND (reference sequence).

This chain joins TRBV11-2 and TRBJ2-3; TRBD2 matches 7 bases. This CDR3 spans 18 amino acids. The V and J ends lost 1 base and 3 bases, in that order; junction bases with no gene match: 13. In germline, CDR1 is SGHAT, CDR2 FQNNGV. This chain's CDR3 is CASSLGFLAGPRTDTQYF. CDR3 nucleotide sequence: TGTGCCAGCAGCTTAGGCTTTTTAGCGGGCCCACGAACAGATACGCAGTATTTT.

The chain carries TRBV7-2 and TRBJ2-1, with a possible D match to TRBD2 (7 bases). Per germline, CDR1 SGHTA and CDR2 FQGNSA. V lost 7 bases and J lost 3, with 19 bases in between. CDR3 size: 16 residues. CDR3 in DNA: TGTGCCAGCACCCGCGGGTCGGGGGGCCGCTACAATGAGCAGTTCTTC. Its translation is CASTRGSGGRYNEQFF.

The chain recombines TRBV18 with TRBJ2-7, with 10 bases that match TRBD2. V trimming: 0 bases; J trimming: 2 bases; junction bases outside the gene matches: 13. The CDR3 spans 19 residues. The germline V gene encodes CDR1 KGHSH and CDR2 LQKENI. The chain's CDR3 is CASSPPWERGGRNAYEQYF. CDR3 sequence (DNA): TGTGCCAGCTCACCACCGTGGGAGCGGGGGGGCCGGAACGCCTACGAGCAGTACTTC.

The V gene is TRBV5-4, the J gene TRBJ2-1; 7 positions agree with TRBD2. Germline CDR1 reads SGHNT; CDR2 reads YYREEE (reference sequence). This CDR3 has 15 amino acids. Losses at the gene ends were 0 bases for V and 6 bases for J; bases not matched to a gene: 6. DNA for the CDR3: TGTGCCAGCAGCTTGGGACTAGCTGACTCCAATGAGCAGTTCTTC. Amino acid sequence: CASSLGLADSNEQFF.

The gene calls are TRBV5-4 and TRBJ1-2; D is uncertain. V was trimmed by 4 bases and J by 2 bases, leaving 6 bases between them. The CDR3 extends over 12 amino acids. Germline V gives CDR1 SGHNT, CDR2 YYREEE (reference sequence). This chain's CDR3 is CASSPGNYGYTF. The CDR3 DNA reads TGTGCCAGCAGCCCAGGAAACTATGGCTACACCTTC. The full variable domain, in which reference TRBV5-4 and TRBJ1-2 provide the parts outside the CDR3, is ETGVTQSPTHLIKTRGQQVTLRCSSQSGHNTVSWYQQALGQGPQFIFQYYREEENGRGNFPPRFSGLQFPNYSSELNVNALELDDSALYLCASSPGNYGYTFGSGTRLTVV.

This CDR3 reads CASSQRRDGGPTDTQYF. CDR3 coding DNA: TGCGCCAGCAGCCAACGTCGGGACGGGGGGCCCACAGATACGCAGTATTTT. This rearrangement joins TRBV4-1 to TRBJ2-3; tentative D call: TRBD2 (7 bases). Deletions cut 2 bases from V and 2 bases from J, with 17 bases between. Germline V CDR1 and CDR2: MGHRA, YSYEKL. This CDR3 has 17 amino acids.

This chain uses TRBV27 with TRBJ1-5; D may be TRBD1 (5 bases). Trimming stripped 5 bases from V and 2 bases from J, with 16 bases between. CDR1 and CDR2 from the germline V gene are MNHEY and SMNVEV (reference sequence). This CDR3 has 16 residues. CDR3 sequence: CASSQGAGYRNQPQHF. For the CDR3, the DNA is TGTGCCAGCAGTCAAGGGGCAGGGTATCGCAATCAGCCCCAGCATTTT.